The clone carrying this TCR beta chain was recorded at least ten times. Its antigen is unknown. In the library, individual cDNA molecules carried attached unique molecular identifiers. TCRdb processed the 5' RACE reads anew with MiXCR; each CDR3 protein has one entry. Of about 63,000 distinct CDR3 sequences in the sample, 10% to 15% were seen once. CDR1 and CDR2 (germline): LNHDA, SQIVND (reference sequence). Trimming removed 7 bases at V and 8 bases at J, with 11 bases between. The CDR3 consists of 11 residues. The source of the sample is a study of early T cells in non-severe SARS-CoV-2 infection. As for the study in general: Bulk RNA isolated from unsorted whole blood underwent sequencing; chains were not paired.

Study-wide findings and caveats: Matching with VDJdb favored anti-spike CD8 responses (missing private and CD4 specificities).

The clonotype originates from an adult who was a healthcare worker with PCR-confirmed SARS-CoV-2 infection or an uninfected control (not recorded which). This rearrangement joins TRBV19 to TRBJ1-2; D is uncertain. Sample: whole blood. For the CDR3, the DNA is TGTGCCAGTACCAACCGCGGGGGCTACACCTTC. Amino acids: CASTNRGGYTF.